The 9 T cell receptor beta chains presented below share a single source sample, sequenced in a study of cytomegalovirus exposure and HLA in healthy donors (dated by TCRdb to 2016 to 2017). Libraries were built with the immunoSEQ multiplex PCR assay. For the multiplex PCR, a mixture combining 60 forward primers for TCR Vbeta segments and 13 reverse primers for TCR Jbeta segments was used. In its TCRdb copy, this immuneACCESS table keeps in-frame sequences only and misses some clones. Where compared with another copy, unresolved V genes explain less than half of these, and the others have no known cause. Recorded for this sample are 150,000 to 200,000 clones; over 9.5% of them occurred a single time. 7.8% of the sample rests with the top ten. Sequencing used PBMCs. These receptors all come from a man in his fifties in good health and CMV-seropositive.

This chain connects TRBV6-1 to TRBJ2-7, with TRBD1 identical over 11 bases. The germline gives CDR1 MNHNS, CDR2 SASEGT. CDR3 length: 14 residues. The ends lost 7 bases at V and 4 bases at J; junction bases unmatched: 6. The CDR3 loop is CASIKGTGGYEQYF. CDR3 nucleotide sequence: TGTGCCAGCATTAAGGGGACAGGGGGGTACGAGCAGTACTTC.

This clone was found a few times. The genes are TRBV7-9 and TRBJ2-1; 10 positions match TRBD2. After removal of 2 bases from V and 8 bases from J, the junction contained 6 bases not matched to a gene. Germline CDR1 is SEHNR and CDR2 is FQNEAQ (reference sequence). The CDR3 totals 15 residues. The CDR3 coding sequence is TGTGCCAGCAGCTTATCTAGCGGGGGAGGCTATGAGCAGTTCTTC. This sequence encodes CASSLSSGGGYEQFF.

J is TRBJ1-6 and V is TRBV4-3, with a possible D match to TRBD1 (6 bases). The germline CDR1 and CDR2 sequences are LGHNA and YSLEER. Trimming left V 6 bases short and J 7 bases short, with 13 bases between. The CDR3 consists of 14 residues. This CDR3 reads CASSHGQLNSPLHF. The CDR3 DNA is TGCGCCAGCAGTCATGGACAGCTAAATTCACCCCTCCACTTT.

V usage is TRBV28 and J usage is TRBJ1-2, with D perhaps TRBD1 (5 bases). CDR1 and CDR2 (germline): MDHEN, SYDVKM. V was shortened by 3 bases and J by 1 base, with 15 bases between the two germline ends. The length of the CDR3 is 16 residues. CDR3 region: CASSFAGGEYNYGYTF. In nucleotides, the CDR3 is TGTGCCAGCAGTTTCGCGGGGGGGGAGTATAACTATGGCTACACCTTC.

The rearrangement links TRBV15 to TRBJ1-3; no firm D call. Trimming took off 1 base at V and 0 bases at J, with 10 bases between the two ends. Germline assignment: CDR1 LNHNV and CDR2 YYDKDF (reference sequence). CDR3 length equals 16 residues. CDR3 region: CATSRGRATSGNTIYF. CDR3 bases: TGTGCCACCAGCAGAGGGAGGGCGACCTCTGGAAACACCATATATTTT. Full variable domain (missing parts from reference TRBV15 and TRBJ1-3): DAMVIQNPRYQVTQFGKPVTLSCSQTLNHNVMYWYQQKSSQAPKLLFHYYDKDFNNEADTPDNFQSRRPNTSFCFLDIRSPGLGDTAMYLCATSRGRATSGNTIYFGEGSWLTVV.

The rearrangement uses TRBV18 and TRBJ2-1, with 10 bases lining up with TRBD2. The V segment lost 2 bases and the J segment 4 bases; nucleotides outside the gene matches: 5. The CDR3 totals 16 residues. Germline CDR1 KGHSH, CDR2 LQKENI. As DNA, the CDR3 is TGTGCCAGCTCACCAATTACTAGCGGGGTATACAATGAGCAGTTCTTC. Translated, it gives CASSPITSGVYNEQFF.

The rearrangement uses TRBV4-3 and TRBJ1-4, with D perhaps matching TRBD1 (6 bases). Deletions cut 0 bases from V and 4 bases from J, with 15 bases between. This CDR3 contains 17 residues. The germline V gene has CDR1 LGHNA and CDR2 YSLEER. CDR3 protein: CASSQDPGALGNEKLFF. The CDR3, as DNA: TGCGCCAGCAGCCAAGATCCAGGGGCTTTAGGTAATGAAAAACTGTTTTTT.

This clone was seen more than once but under ten times. V gene TRBV4-3 combines with J gene TRBJ1-6; TRBD1 is a possible D gene (5 bases). Per the germline V gene, CDR1 is LGHNA and CDR2 is YSLEER. The CDR3 length is 13 residues. V lost 9 bases and J 10 bases, leaving 16 bases between the germline ends. In nucleotides, the CDR3 is TGCGCCAGTGCAGGGCAGCCCAAGTCACCCCTCCACTTT. As protein: CASAGQPKSPLHF.

The sample holds a few counts of this clone. This chain joins TRBV4-2 and TRBJ1-2; 7 bases align to TRBD1. Trimming removed 0 bases from V and 4 bases from J; junction bases left unmatched: 2. Germline loops: CDR1 LGHNA, CDR2 YNFKEQ. There are 14 residues in the CDR3. In nucleotides, the CDR3 is TGTGCCAGCAGCCAAGATTGGACAGGCTATGGCTACACCTTC. Translated, it gives CASSQDWTGYGYTF.